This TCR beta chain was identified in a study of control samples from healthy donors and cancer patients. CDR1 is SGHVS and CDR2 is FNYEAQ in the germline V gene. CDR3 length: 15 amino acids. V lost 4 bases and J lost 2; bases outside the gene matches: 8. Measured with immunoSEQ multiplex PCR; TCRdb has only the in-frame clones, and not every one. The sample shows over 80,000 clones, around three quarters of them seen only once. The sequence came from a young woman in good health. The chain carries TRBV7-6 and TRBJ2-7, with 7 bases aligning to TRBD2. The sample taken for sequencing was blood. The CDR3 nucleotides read TGTGCCAGCAGCTCCTCGGGGCGGGGGACCTACGAGCAGTACTTC. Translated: CASSSSGRGTYEQYF. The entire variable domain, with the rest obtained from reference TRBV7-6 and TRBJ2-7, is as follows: GAGVSQSPRYKVTKRGQDVALRCDPISGHVSLYWYRQALGQGPEFLTYFNYEAQQDKSGLPNDRFSAERPEGSISTLTIQRTEQRDSAMYRCASSSSGRGTYEQYFGPGTRLTVT.